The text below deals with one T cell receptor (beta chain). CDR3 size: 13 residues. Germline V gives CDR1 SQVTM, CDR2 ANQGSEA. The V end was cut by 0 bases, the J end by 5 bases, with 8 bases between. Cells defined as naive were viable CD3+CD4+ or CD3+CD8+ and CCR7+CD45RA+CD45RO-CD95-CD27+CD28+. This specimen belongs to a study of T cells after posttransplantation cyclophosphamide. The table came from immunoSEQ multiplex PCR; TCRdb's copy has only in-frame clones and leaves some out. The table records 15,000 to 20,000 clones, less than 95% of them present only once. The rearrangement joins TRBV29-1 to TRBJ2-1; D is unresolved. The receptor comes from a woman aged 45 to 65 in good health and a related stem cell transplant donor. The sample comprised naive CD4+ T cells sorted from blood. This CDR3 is CSVEESQNNEQFF. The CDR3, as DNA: TGCAGCGTTGAAGAAAGTCAGAACAATGAGCAGTTCTTC.